Listed below are T cell receptor beta chains from one sample, sequenced in a study of T-cell reconstitution after alpha-beta-depleted transplantation in children. TCRdb fed the PCR reads into MiXCR, producing one record per CDR3 protein. Of a few hundred thousand distinct CDR3 sequences in the sample, 10% to 15% were seen once. The sample here was PBMCs, mostly from graft donor cells, taken 360 days after TCRalphabeta/CD19-depleted stem cell transplant. These receptors were obtained from a male patient younger than 18 who had a stem cell transplant for acute myeloid leukemia, so the T cells may come from the graft donor. The CDR3 runs from the conserved cysteine through the conserved F or W. The D gene is left open where the match is weak. The size of a clone is reported for some rows only, either as once, few or many, or as a class for expanded clones.

clone size,V gene,D gene,J gene,CDR3 DNA,CDR3 protein
.,TRBV7-8,.,TRBJ2-7,TGTGCCAGCAGCTTACCCGGCGGGGTCTACGAGCAGTACTTC,CASSLPGGVYEQYF
.,TRBV14,.,TRBJ2-3,TGTGCCAGCAGCCAAAAGATAGTCGGGGTTGCAGATACGCAGTATTTT,CASSQKIVGVADTQYF
.,TRBV6-5,TRBD2,TRBJ2-1,TGTGCCAGCAGTTACTTACGACGGACTAGCGGGAGGGCCGGAGAGCAGTTCTTC,CASSYLRRTSGRAGEQFF
many,TRBV29-1,.,TRBJ2-7,TGCAGCGTTATCGGACAGAAGTCCTACGAGCAGTACTTC,CSVIGQKSYEQYF
.,TRBV29-1,TRBD2,TRBJ2-7,TGCAGCGTTGAAGGGGACTATTCCTACGAGCAGTACTTC,CSVEGDYSYEQYF
.,TRBV6-1,TRBD1,TRBJ2-2,TGTGCCAGCGGACGGGACAGGGGGTTCGACACCGGGGAGCTGTTTTTT,CASGRDRGFDTGELFF
many,TRBV12-3/TRBV12-4,.,TRBJ2-1,TGTGCCAGCAGTTCGAAAGGCGGCCGGCCCTACAATGAGCAGTTCTTC,CASSSKGGRPYNEQFF
many,TRBV7-2,.,TRBJ2-7,TGTGCCAGCAGCTTAGATTTTAATGGGGACGAGCAGTACTTC,CASSLDFNGDEQYF
.,TRBV20-1,TRBD2,TRBJ2-7,TGCAGTGCTGCGGCAGGAGGCGGGAGGGCCTACGAGCAGTACTTC,CSAAAGGGRAYEQYF
.,TRBV5-8,.,TRBJ2-2,TGTGCCAGCAGCTTTTGGGGCGGAGTGAACACCGGGGAGCTGTTTTTT,CASSFWGGVNTGELFF
few,TRBV12-3/TRBV12-4,.,TRBJ2-7,TGTGCCAGCAGTTTGTGGGGCCCCTACGAGCAGTACTTC,CASSLWGPYEQYF
.,TRBV3-1,TRBD1,TRBJ2-4,TGTGCCAGCAGCCAACTCCAAGGCCAAGGGGGCCTCAACATTCAGTACTTC,CASSQLQGQGGLNIQYF
medium-sized,TRBV7-2,TRBD2,TRBJ2-3,TGTGCCAGCAGCTCTAGAGCGGGACTCGGCACAGATACGCAGTATTTT,CASSSRAGLGTDTQYF
few,TRBV20-1,TRBD1,TRBJ2-1,TGCAGTGCTAGAGGCCCCCACAGGGGGGTCTCCTACAATGAGCAGTTCTTC,CSARGPHRGVSYNEQFF
many,TRBV7-6,TRBD2,TRBJ2-7,TGTGCCAGCAGCTTAGCTAGCGGGAGCACCTACGAGCAGTACTTC,CASSLASGSTYEQYF
.,TRBV2,.,TRBJ2-1,TGTGCCAGCAGTGTCGAACCCAAACATTACAATGAGCAGTTCTTC,CASSVEPKHYNEQFF
few,TRBV20-1,TRBD2,TRBJ2-3,TGCAGTGCTAGAGTCGGAGCGGGAGTGGGGAAAAATACGCAGTATTTT,CSARVGAGVGKNTQYF
.,TRBV20-1,TRBD2,TRBJ2-7,TGCAGTGCTAGACTAGCGGGAGATCGCGTGCAGTACTTC,CSARLAGDRVQYF
.,TRBV7-9,.,TRBJ2-3,TGTGCCAGCAGCCTTACACAGTATTTT,CASSLTQYF
.,TRBV4-3,.,TRBJ1-1,TGCGCCAGCAGCCCCTTCCAGAACACTGAAGCTTTCTTT,CASSPFQNTEAFF
.,TRBV28,TRBD2,TRBJ2-1,TGTGCCAGCAGTTTTTTCCTGGTAGCGGGTACCTACAATGAGCAGTTCTTC,CASSFFLVAGTYNEQFF
.,TRBV15,TRBD1,TRBJ2-1,TGTGCCACCAGCGTCGGGACAGGCAGGAAGCAGTTCTTC,CATSVGTGRKQFF
.,TRBV20-1,TRBD1,TRBJ2-7,TGCAGTGCTGAATCCGGGACAGGGGCAGTAGCGATCTACGAGCAGTACTTC,CSAESGTGAVAIYEQYF
few,TRBV9,.,TRBJ2-7,TGTGCCAGCAGCGTAACGGGAATGGCCTACGAGCAGTACTTC,CASSVTGMAYEQYF
few,TRBV12-3/TRBV12-4,.,TRBJ1-1,TGTGCCAGCAGTTTCCCCGGGCCCTGGACGAACACTGAAGCTTTCTTT,CASSFPGPWTNTEAFF
many,TRBV14,.,TRBJ2-7,TGTGCCAGCAGCCCCTCGGGACTGACCTACGAGCAGTACTTC,CASSPSGLTYEQYF
few,TRBV20-1,TRBD2,TRBJ2-3,TGCAGTGCTAGCGGGAGGGCCTTAGATACGCAGTATTTT,CSASGRALDTQYF